This is a list of T cell receptor beta chains from one sample in a study of T cell responses to AZD1222 COVID-19 vaccine. Measured with immunoSEQ multiplex PCR; TCRdb has only the in-frame clones, and not every one. The sample consists of some 150,000 clones, 85% to 95% of them appearing once. The specimen was peripheral blood, collected on day 0 of AZD1222 vaccination. The source of these receptors is an adult in good health. Each CDR3 is given with its conserved first and last residue. Each record gives: J gene, D gene, clone size, V gene, CDR3 DNA, CDR3 protein. The D gene is left open where the match is weak. Size is stated for part of the rows, as once, few or many counts, or as a class when the clone is expanded.

j_call: TRBJ1-3
d_call: -
clone_size: -
v_call: TRBV7-8
cdr3_nt: TGTGCCAGCAGCTTTGGGGGGGGGCCGGGAAACACCATATATTTT
cdr3_aa: CASSFGGGPGNTIYF

j_call: TRBJ1-4
d_call: -
clone_size: -
v_call: TRBV2
cdr3_nt: TGTGCCAGCAGTGTATCCCCTGAAAAACTGTTTTTT
cdr3_aa: CASSVSPEKLFF

j_call: TRBJ2-7
d_call: TRBD2
clone_size: -
v_call: TRBV6-5
cdr3_nt: TGTGCCAGCAGTTACTCCCGACGGGGGGGCGAGCAGTACTTC
cdr3_aa: CASSYSRRGGEQYF

j_call: TRBJ2-2
d_call: -
clone_size: -
v_call: TRBV14
cdr3_nt: TGTGCCAGCAGCCAAGTCTTCTCGTCCGGGGAGCTGTTTTTT
cdr3_aa: CASSQVFSSGELFF

j_call: TRBJ2-2
d_call: TRBD2
clone_size: -
v_call: TRBV2
cdr3_nt: TGTGCCAGCAGTGTACTAGCGGGGGGAAAATCAGCGAACACCGGGGAGCTGTTTTTT
cdr3_aa: CASSVLAGGKSANTGELFF

j_call: TRBJ1-6
d_call: -
clone_size: -
v_call: TRBV7-8
cdr3_nt: TGTGCCAGCAGTAACGGGACTCCTAATTCACCCCTCCACTTT
cdr3_aa: CASSNGTPNSPLHF

j_call: TRBJ1-1
d_call: -
clone_size: -
v_call: TRBV5-1
cdr3_nt: TGCGCCAGCAGCTTGGGACGGGGGATGAACACTGAAGCTTTCTTT
cdr3_aa: CASSLGRGMNTEAFF

j_call: TRBJ2-3
d_call: -
clone_size: -
v_call: TRBV6-5
cdr3_nt: TGTGCCAGCAGTTACTCGGGGGGCAACACAGATACGCAGTATTTT
cdr3_aa: CASSYSGGNTDTQYF

j_call: TRBJ1-1
d_call: -
clone_size: -
v_call: TRBV3-1/TRBV3-2
cdr3_nt: TGTGCCAGCAGCCATGCGGGGGCTAGCACTGAAGCTTTCTTT
cdr3_aa: CASSHAGASTEAFF

j_call: TRBJ2-3
d_call: TRBD1
clone_size: -
v_call: TRBV5-1
cdr3_nt: TGCGCCAGCAGCCTGGGACAGGGAGGTCCAGATACGCAGTATTTT
cdr3_aa: CASSLGQGGPDTQYF

j_call: TRBJ1-3
d_call: -
clone_size: once
v_call: TRBV11-2
cdr3_nt: TGTGCCAGCAGCACCTGGACCTATTTGGGAAACACCATATATTTT
cdr3_aa: CASSTWTYLGNTIYF

j_call: TRBJ2-1
d_call: -
clone_size: -
v_call: TRBV30
cdr3_nt: TGTGCCTGGAGTGTAACTTCCAGCAATGAGCAGTTCTTC
cdr3_aa: CAWSVTSSNEQFF

j_call: TRBJ1-1
d_call: -
clone_size: -
v_call: TRBV2
cdr3_nt: TGTGCCAGCGAAATGAACACTGAAGCTTTCTTT
cdr3_aa: CASEMNTEAFF

j_call: TRBJ1-5
d_call: -
clone_size: once
v_call: TRBV2
cdr3_nt: TGTGCCAGCATGGGGGACGGACGTAGTAGCAATCAGCCCCAGCATTTT
cdr3_aa: CASMGDGRSSNQPQHF

j_call: TRBJ2-2
d_call: -
clone_size: -
v_call: TRBV29-1
cdr3_nt: TGCAGCGCCGGTCGGGGCCAGGGGAATCGGGAGCTGTTTTTT
cdr3_aa: CSAGRGQGNRELFF

j_call: TRBJ1-6
d_call: -
clone_size: -
v_call: TRBV27
cdr3_nt: TGTGCCAGCAGTTTCGGCAGGCGAAGCTCCTATAATTCACCCCTCCACTTT
cdr3_aa: CASSFGRRSSYNSPLHF

j_call: TRBJ2-7
d_call: TRBD2
clone_size: -
v_call: TRBV3-1/TRBV3-2
cdr3_nt: TGTGCCAGCAGCCACTCAAGACTAGCGGGGGGCGAGCAGTACTTC
cdr3_aa: CASSHSRLAGGEQYF

j_call: TRBJ2-3
d_call: -
clone_size: -
v_call: TRBV7-2
cdr3_nt: TGTGCCAGCAGCTTAACGTCGGGCCGCACCACAGATACGCAGTATTTT
cdr3_aa: CASSLTSGRTTDTQYF

j_call: TRBJ1-3
d_call: -
clone_size: -
v_call: TRBV24-1
cdr3_nt: TGTGCCACCAGTGGTTCTTTTCCCGCCTACGTTTCAAGGTATAGAAACACCATATATTTT
cdr3_aa: CATSGSFPAYVSRYRNTIYF

j_call: TRBJ1-2
d_call: -
clone_size: -
v_call: TRBV7-9
cdr3_nt: TGTGCCAGCAGCTTATTCTCAGGGAAGGAGTACTATGGCTACACCTTC
cdr3_aa: CASSLFSGKEYYGYTF

j_call: TRBJ1-2
d_call: TRBD1
clone_size: -
v_call: TRBV28
cdr3_nt: TGTGCCAGCAGAGCGGGACAGGGTCATGGCTACACCTTC
cdr3_aa: CASRAGQGHGYTF

j_call: TRBJ2-1
d_call: TRBD2
clone_size: -
v_call: TRBV5-1
cdr3_nt: TGCGCCAGCAGCTTTGGGACTAGCGGGGAGCAGTTCTTC
cdr3_aa: CASSFGTSGEQFF

j_call: TRBJ1-2
d_call: -
clone_size: -
v_call: TRBV11-2
cdr3_nt: TGTGCCAGCAGCCGCAGCGGTAACTATGGCTACACCTTC
cdr3_aa: CASSRSGNYGYTF

j_call: TRBJ1-1
d_call: -
clone_size: -
v_call: TRBV13
cdr3_nt: TGTGCCAGCAGCTCCAATTTCCGCGAGGTAGCTTTCTTT
cdr3_aa: CASSSNFREVAFF

j_call: TRBJ2-2
d_call: -
clone_size: -
v_call: TRBV28
cdr3_nt: TGTGCCAGCAGTTTGATCCAGGGCGTCACCACCGGGGAGCTGTTTTTT
cdr3_aa: CASSLIQGVTTGELFF

j_call: TRBJ2-2
d_call: -
clone_size: -
v_call: TRBV9
cdr3_nt: TGTGCCAGCAGCGTAGTTTCGAACACCGGGGAGCTGTTTTTT
cdr3_aa: CASSVVSNTGELFF

j_call: TRBJ2-7
d_call: -
clone_size: -
v_call: TRBV3-1/TRBV3-2
cdr3_nt: TGTGCCAGCAGCAACGCCGGAAGCGAGCAGTACTTC
cdr3_aa: CASSNAGSEQYF

j_call: TRBJ1-2
d_call: -
clone_size: -
v_call: TRBV5-1
cdr3_nt: TGCGCCAGCAGCCCCTTCGGGGGGGGTGGCTACACCTTC
cdr3_aa: CASSPFGGGGYTF

j_call: TRBJ2-7
d_call: -
clone_size: -
v_call: TRBV20-1
cdr3_nt: TGCAGTGCTAATGATAACAGGCCCGGGTACGAGCAGTACTTC
cdr3_aa: CSANDNRPGYEQYF

j_call: TRBJ2-1
d_call: TRBD1
clone_size: -
v_call: TRBV29-1
cdr3_nt: TGCAGCGTTGAAGATCAACAGGGGGAAATTGGCTACAATGAGCAGTTCTTC
cdr3_aa: CSVEDQQGEIGYNEQFF

j_call: TRBJ2-3
d_call: TRBD2
clone_size: once
v_call: TRBV19
cdr3_nt: TGTGCCAGTAGTACCCGACTAGCGGGGGGCACAGATACGCAGTATTTT
cdr3_aa: CASSTRLAGGTDTQYF

j_call: TRBJ1-5
d_call: -
clone_size: once
v_call: TRBV2
cdr3_nt: TGTGCCAGCAGTGGGAGCCAGTGGGGGGGGAAGCCCCAGCATTTT
cdr3_aa: CASSGSQWGGKPQHF

j_call: TRBJ1-6
d_call: -
clone_size: once
v_call: TRBV28
cdr3_nt: TGTGCCAGCAGTTCCCGACCTCCCCTCCACTTT
cdr3_aa: CASSSRPPLHF

j_call: TRBJ1-6
d_call: TRBD1
clone_size: -
v_call: TRBV10-3
cdr3_nt: TGTGCCATCAGTGTAGAGACAGGGGGGAATTCACCCCTCCACTTT
cdr3_aa: CAISVETGGNSPLHF

j_call: TRBJ1-5
d_call: -
clone_size: -
v_call: TRBV30
cdr3_nt: TGTGCCTGGAGGGGACCCCAGGGTCAGCCCCAGCATTTT
cdr3_aa: CAWRGPQGQPQHF

j_call: TRBJ1-3
d_call: -
clone_size: once
v_call: TRBV5-4
cdr3_nt: TGTGCCAGCAGCGCTCAGCCATCGGCCGGAAACACCATATATTTT
cdr3_aa: CASSAQPSAGNTIYF

j_call: TRBJ1-3
d_call: -
clone_size: -
v_call: TRBV7-2
cdr3_nt: TGTGCCAGCAGCTTAGGGCTCTCTGGAAACACCATATATTTT
cdr3_aa: CASSLGLSGNTIYF